This T cell receptor beta chain was captured in a study of neurological immune-mediated disorders. MiXCR, run by TCRdb on the 5' RACE reads, gives a single entry per CDR3 protein. The data contain some 100,000 distinct CDR3 sequences, over 10% of them seen just once; the ten biggest clones take up roughly 4.8%. Time point denoted: longitudinal time-point 2. Unsorted libraries were generated from 2 million PBMCs. These cells had been stored in RNAlater at -80 C. The receptor was isolated from a female donor with HTLV-1-associated myelopathy (HAM/TSP). Sequencing was done on a sample of PBMCs.

The CDR3 DNA is TGTGCCAGCAGCTTATCATCCAGCGGGTGGTACCAAGAGACCCAGTTCTTC. Protein product: CASSLSSSGWYQETQFF. The V and J genes are TRBV11-2 and TRBJ2-5, with D possibly matching TRBD2 (6 bases). The J call is doubtful: the DNA matches TRBJ2-1 better. Germline V gene sequence: CDR1 SGHAT, CDR2 FQNNGV. This CDR3 comprises 17 residues.